This T cell receptor (beta chain) stems from a study of shared clonotypes between healthy human individuals. As for the study in general: A donor's plate count was three for CD4 naive and three for CD4 memory; CD8 naive had two and CD8 memory one.

Naivety among CD8 cells was defined by CD45RO negativity and positive CCR7 selection, thereby excluding terminally differentiated effector memory CD45RA+ cells. Clones were read by immunoSEQ multiplex PCR, and TCRdb kept only the in-frame ones, dropping some. The sample holds about 2 million clones; about 94% are singletons and the top ten take approximately 1.2%. With 6 bases removed from V and 4 bases from J, the gap between germline ends came to 18 bases. The germline V gene has CDR1 SGHAT and CDR2 FQNNGV. This CDR3 spans 15 amino acids. This sequence joins TRBV11-2 and TRBJ1-1, with D perhaps TRBD1 (5 bases). The specimen was naive CD8+ T cells sorted from blood. The source is a man aged 18-30 years in good health. The CDR3 region has the DNA TGTGCCAGCAGTGACCCCAGACTTGGGGGCACTGAAGCTTTCTTT. This sequence encodes CASSDPRLGGTEAFF.